This TCR beta chain was sequenced during a study of sequential checkpoint blockade in melanoma. Clones were read by immunoSEQ multiplex PCR, and TCRdb kept only the in-frame ones, dropping some. The data show approximately 10,000 clones, around 85% seen once. The germline V gene has CDR1 MNHEY and CDR2 SVGAGI. V was trimmed by 2 bases and J by 6 bases, leaving 15 bases between them. The CDR3 covers 15 residues. Stated treatment: randomized to nivolumab then ipilimumab (arm A) or the reverse (arm B). The receptor comes from a human donor with melanoma. Sample: CD8+ T cells sorted from blood (inferred from file names), taken from a patient given nivolumab and ipilimumab in sequence. The chain uses TRBV6-5 and TRBJ2-3, with a tentative D call TRBD1 (5 bases). The chain's CDR3 is CASSYERQGGDTQYF. CDR3 sequence (DNA): TGTGCCAGCAGTTACGAGCGCCAGGGTGGCGATACGCAGTATTTT.